These 18 T cell receptor beta chains share one sample of origin, sequenced in a study of control samples from healthy donors and cancer patients. Clones were read by immunoSEQ multiplex PCR, and TCRdb kept only the in-frame ones, dropping some. The sample yields more than 110,000 clones, about 85% seen once. The sample taken for sequencing was blood. Every receptor here comes from a woman younger than 45 in good health.

This chain connects TRBV11-2 to TRBJ1-2, with 8 bases aligning to TRBD1. The CDR3 has 16 residues. Germline trimming cut 0 bases from V and 9 bases from J; bases unmatched to any gene: 12. CDR1 is SGHAT, CDR2 FQNNGV, per germline. The DNA of the CDR3 is TGTGCCAGCAGCTTAGAAGGGACCGGACAGGGAGGAAGCTACACCTTC. Translation: CASSLEGTGQGGSYTF.

J is TRBJ2-7 and V is TRBV10-3; TRBD1 matches 12 bases. The V gene's germline CDR1 is ENHRY and CDR2 SYGVKD. This CDR3 has 14 residues. V dropped 3 bases and J dropped 5; count of bases not matched to a gene: 2. CDR3 bases: TGTGCCATCAGTGACGGGACAGGGGGCAACGAGCAGTACTTC. Translated, it gives CAISDGTGGNEQYF.

J is TRBJ2-3 and V is TRBV5-5; a possible D gene is TRBD1 (5 bases). V was clipped by 0 bases and J by 2 bases, with 13 bases between them. The CDR3 extends over 16 amino acids. Per the germline V gene, CDR1 is SGHKS and CDR2 is YYEKEE (reference sequence). CDR3 nucleotides: TGTGCCAGCAGCTTGGTTGGGGCATCCAACACAGATACGCAGTATTTT. It translates to CASSLVGASNTDTQYF.

The chain links TRBV5-1 to TRBJ2-3; TRBD2 matches at 7 bases. The CDR3 runs 16 residues. Germline CDR1 reads SGHRS; CDR2 reads YFSETQ. J was trimmed by 5 bases and V by 4 bases; bases with no gene match: 13. Here the CDR3 reads CASSLGWSGMVDTQYF. In DNA, the CDR3 is TGCGCCAGCAGCCTTGGTTGGAGCGGGATGGTAGATACGCAGTATTTT. The full variable domain, rest sourced from reference TRBV5-1 and TRBJ2-3, is KAGVTQTPRYLIKTRGQQVTLSCSPISGHRSVSWYQQTPGQGLQFLFEYFSETQRNKGNFPGRFSGRQFSNSRSEMNVSTLELGDSALYLCASSLGWSGMVDTQYFGPGTRLTVL.

This chain connects TRBV9 to TRBJ2-6, with a weak D call TRBD1 (6 bases). CDR3 size: 18 residues. V was pared by 3 bases and J by 0 bases, with 16 bases between. Germline lookup yields CDR1 SGDLS and CDR2 YYNGEE. This CDR3 is CASSERQEPSSGANVLTF. In nucleotides, the CDR3 is TGTGCCAGCAGCGAGCGACAGGAGCCCAGCTCTGGGGCCAACGTCCTGACTTTC. Drawing the rest from reference TRBV9 and TRBJ2-6, the complete variable domain is DSGVTQTPKHLITATGQRVTLRCSPRSGDLSVYWYQQSLDQGLQFLIQYYNGEERAKGNILERFSAQQFPDLHSELNLSSLELGDSALYFCASSERQEPSSGANVLTFGAGSRLTVL.

The genes are TRBV29-1 and TRBJ1-1; D gene uncertain. Germline V lookup: CDR1 SQVTM, CDR2 ANQGSEA. V dropped 5 bases and J dropped 8 bases, with 15 bases sitting between them. CDR3 size: 12 residues. CDR3: CSVSYFQKEAFF. Written as DNA, the CDR3 is TGCAGCGTTTCATATTTCCAGAAAGAAGCTTTCTTT.

This chain uses TRBV3-1 (or the pseudogene TRBV3-2) with TRBJ1-6; the match to TRBD1 covers 9 bases. CDR3 size: 14 residues. After removal of 9 bases from V and 7 bases from J, the junction contained 7 bases not matched to a gene. Germline-derived CDR1 and CDR2 are LGHDT and YNNKEL (reference sequence). CDR3 DNA sequence: TGTGCCAGAGGGACAGGGTGGAGGAATTCACCCCTCCACTTT. Translation gives CARGTGWRNSPLHF.

The J gene is TRBJ1-3, the V gene TRBV9; TRBD1 aligns across 8 bases. Germline CDR1 reads SGDLS; CDR2 reads YYNGEE. This CDR3 has 14 residues. Germline trimming cut 4 bases from V and 4 bases from J; bases unmatched to any gene: 4. Here the CDR3 reads CASSLRQGGNTIYF. The DNA of the CDR3 is TGTGCCAGCAGCTTGCGACAGGGGGGAAACACCATATATTTT.

V is TRBV5-4 and J is TRBJ2-5; 14 positions agree with TRBD2. Germline V CDR1 and CDR2: SGHNT, YYREEE (reference sequence). V shed 3 bases and J 4 bases; nucleotides not matched to a gene: 5. This CDR3 is 16 amino acids long. Here the CDR3 DNA reads TGTGCCAGCAGCTCGGGGACTAGCGGGAGTGCAGAGACCCAGTACTTC. It yields the protein CASSSGTSGSAETQYF. Based on the CDR3 plus reference TRBV5-4 and TRBJ2-5, the full variable domain is ETGVTQSPTHLIKTRGQQVTLRCSSQSGHNTVSWYQQALGQGPQFIFQYYREEENGRGNFPPRFSGLQFPNYSSELNVNALELDDSALYLCASSSGTSGSAETQYFGPGTRLLVL.

V and J are TRBV9 and TRBJ1-1, with D possibly TRBD1 on 6 matching bases. V was clipped by 0 bases and J by 5 bases, with 11 bases between them. Germline CDR1 reads SGDLS; CDR2 reads YYNGEE. The CDR3 consists of 14 residues. The CDR3 DNA reads as TGTGCCAGCAGCGTAGGGCAGGGGAGGACTGAAGCTTTCTTT. Protein product: CASSVGQGRTEAFF.

V and J are TRBV11-2 and TRBJ1-6, with D tentatively TRBD1 (6 bases). Germline CDR1 is SGHAT and CDR2 is FQNNGV. Deletions cut 1 base from V and 4 bases from J, with 8 bases between. The CDR3 contains 15 residues. CDR3 sequence: CASSLVTGYNSPLHF. CDR3 bases: TGTGCCAGCAGCTTAGTTACAGGGTATAATTCACCCCTCCACTTT. The full variable domain, with the rest looked up from reference TRBV11-2 and TRBJ1-6, is EAGVAQSPRYKIIEKRQSVAFWCNPISGHATLYWYQQILGQGPKLLIQFQNNGVVDDSQLPKDRFSAERLKGVDSTLKIQPAKLEDSAVYLCASSLVTGYNSPLHFGNGTRLTVT.

This sequence joins TRBV30 and TRBJ1-5, with a weak D call TRBD1 (5 bases). Looked up from germline, CDR1 is GTSNPN and CDR2 is SVGIG (reference sequence). The V and J ends lost 6 bases and 5 bases respectively, with 17 bases between them. The CDR3 spans 14 residues. CDR3 bases: TGTGCCTGCTCAGACGTAGGGGTTCATCAGCCCCAGCATTTT. Its translation: CACSDVGVHQPQHF.

The CDR3 bases are TGTGCCAGCAGTTTGTACGGCGGGAGGGTCAATGAGCAGTTCTTC. As protein: CASSLYGGRVNEQFF. The chain employs TRBV28 and TRBJ2-1; 9 bases are a match to TRBD2. From germline, CDR1 is MDHEN and CDR2 SYDVKM. This CDR3 region has 15 residues. After removal of 3 bases from V and 6 bases from J, the junction contained 6 bases not matched to a gene.

The V gene is TRBV5-4, the J gene TRBJ2-5, with 9 bases aligning to TRBD2. This CDR3 is 16 amino acids long. CDR1 SGHNT and CDR2 YYREEE come from the germline V gene (reference sequence). V trimming: 2 bases; J trimming: 5 bases; junction bases outside the gene matches: 10. CDR3 nucleotide sequence: TGTGCCAGCAGCTTCTCTGGCGGGAGGGCCGGGGAGACCCAGTACTTC. Translated, it gives CASSFSGGRAGETQYF.

This CDR3 is CASSSQGWEQPQHF. The CDR3 nucleotides are TGTGCCAGCAGTTCCCAGGGATGGGAGCAGCCCCAGCATTTT. The chain combines TRBV2 with TRBJ1-5; D is possibly TRBD1 (5 bases). The V end was cut by 5 bases, the J end by 7 bases, with 15 bases between. The CDR3 runs to 14 residues. In germline, CDR1 is SNHLY, CDR2 FYNNEI.

This chain joins TRBV19 and TRBJ1-1; D not certain. V was shortened by 5 bases and J by 4 bases, with 11 bases between the two germline ends. The CDR3 sequence is 13 residues long. In germline, CDR1 is LNHDA, CDR2 SQIVND (reference sequence). CDR3 in amino acids: CASSVQRGTEAFF. The CDR3 bases are TGTGCCAGTAGTGTCCAGCGGGGCACTGAAGCTTTCTTT.

This chain connects TRBV9 to TRBJ2-1; 10 bases line up with TRBD1. The ends lost 2 bases at V and 7 bases at J; junction bases unmatched: 6. The CDR3 runs 15 residues. The V gene's germline CDR1 is SGDLS and CDR2 YYNGEE. In nucleotides, the CDR3 is TGTGCCAGCAGCGTTGGGACAGGGGCGGGTAATGAGCAGTTCTTC. Its protein is CASSVGTGAGNEQFF. The complete variable domain, with remaining parts taken from reference TRBV9 and TRBJ2-1, reads DSGVTQTPKHLITATGQRVTLRCSPRSGDLSVYWYQQSLDQGLQFLIQYYNGEERAKGNILERFSAQQFPDLHSELNLSSLELGDSALYFCASSVGTGAGNEQFFGPGTRLTVL.

This clone was seen once. This rearrangement joins TRBV28 to TRBJ2-2; 15 nucleotides agree with TRBD2. Trimming at V came to 9 bases and at J to 6 bases, leaving 2 bases not matched to a gene. Germline V CDR1 and CDR2: MDHEN, SYDVKM. This CDR3 is 14 amino acids long. CDR3 nucleotide sequence: TGTGCCAGTCGGACTAGCGGGAGGGCCGGGGAGCTGTTTTTT. Residues: CASRTSGRAGELFF.